A selection of T cell receptor beta chains follows, all from one sample in a study of blood T cell repertoires in COVID-19. The protocol was immunoSEQ multiplex PCR, while the TCRdb copy is restricted to in-frame clones and leaves out a portion. Among about 270,000 clones listed, about 91% were seen once. The sequenced material came from PBMCs or T cells enriched from blood (not recorded which). The receptors were sampled from a woman in her thirties or forties with acute COVID-19. Each CDR3 is given with its conserved first and last residue. A D gene is named only where the DNA matches it firmly. Size values are once, few and many counts, or a class for expanded clones, and some rows have none.

TRBJ1-5 TRBV15 - once CATSRDGRGGNQPQHF TGTGCCACCAGCAGAGATGGCAGGGGCGGCAATCAGCCCCAGCATTTT
TRBJ2-2 TRBV5-1 TRBD2 - CASKLAGARGTGELFF TGCGCCAGCAAACTAGCGGGGGCCCGTGGCACCGGGGAGCTGTTTTTT
TRBJ2-1 TRBV24-1 - - CATSDSPDFREYNEQFF TGTGCCACCAGTGATTCCCCTGATTTTCGGGAATACAATGAGCAGTTCTTC
TRBJ1-2 TRBV10-3 TRBD1 - CASSNGQGGGYTF TGTGCCAGCTCGAACGGACAGGGGGGTGGCTACACCTTC
TRBJ2-7 TRBV7-9 TRBD2 few CASSLDYGAGNEQYF TGTGCCAGCAGCTTAGATTACGGAGCGGGGAACGAGCAGTACTTC
TRBJ2-1 TRBV11-2 - - CASSPEGVGNNEQFF TGTGCCAGCAGCCCCGAGGGTGTAGGGAACAATGAGCAGTTCTTC
TRBJ1-3 TRBV18 TRBD1 - CASSTIQGAGNTIYF TGTGCCAGCTCAACGATACAGGGGGCTGGAAACACCATATATTTT
TRBJ1-3 TRBV7-9 - - CASSRLAGRGNTIYF TGTGCCAGCAGCCGTCTCGCGGGCCGTGGAAACACCATATATTTT
TRBJ2-7 TRBV18 - - CASSKDHTISYEQYF TGTGCCAGCTCAAAAGATCACACGATCTCCTACGAGCAGTACTTC
TRBJ2-3 TRBV5-4 TRBD2 - CASSLRLAGDQGDTQYF TGTGCCAGCAGTTTAAGACTAGCGGGAGACCAGGGAGATACGCAGTATTTT
TRBJ2-6 TRBV5-1 - few CASSLGGTSGANVLTF TGCGCCAGCAGCTTGGGAGGCACCTCTGGGGCCAACGTCCTGACTTTC
TRBJ1-2 TRBV4-1 - - CASSQRRSTDSWSYTF TGCGCCAGCAGCCAACGCCGCTCGACAGATTCATGGAGCTACACCTTC
TRBJ1-1 TRBV7-9 TRBD1 - CASSVDRGTEAFF TGTGCCAGCAGCGTGGACAGGGGGACTGAAGCTTTCTTT
TRBJ2-7 TRBV19 TRBD2 - CASSIEAGVAEQYF TGTGCCAGTAGTATAGAGGCGGGAGTCGCGGAGCAGTACTTC
TRBJ2-2 TRBV24-1 - once CATSDRDNRLAGELFF TGTGCCACCAGTGATAGGGACAATAGGCTCGCCGGGGAGCTGTTTTTT
TRBJ1-2 TRBV18 TRBD1 - CASSQSGGRGYGYTF TGTGCCAGCAGCCAATCAGGGGGCCGCGGCTATGGCTACACCTTC
TRBJ1-6 TRBV4-1 - few CASSQVDSYNSPLHF TGCGCCAGCAGCCAAGTGGACAGCTATAATTCACCCCTCCACTTT
TRBJ1-1 TRBV24-1 TRBD1 - CATSDPNRGHAEAFF TGTGCCACCAGTGACCCGAACAGGGGGCACGCTGAAGCTTTCTTT
TRBJ1-6 TRBV23-1 - - CASSLGNSPLHF TGCGCCAGCAGTCTGGGCAATTCACCCCTCCACTTT
TRBJ1-2 TRBV5-1 TRBD1 - CASSFYRTGEGYTF TGCGCCAGCAGCTTCTATCGGACAGGGGAGGGCTACACCTTC
TRBJ1-4 TRBV5-5 - - CASSLWRGANEKLFF TGTGCCAGCAGCTTGTGGAGGGGTGCTAATGAAAAACTGTTTTTT
TRBJ1-1 TRBV19 - - CASSISTLNEAFF TGTGCCAGTAGTATATCGACTCTAAATGAAGCTTTCTTT
TRBJ2-3 TRBV18 - many CASSPPAAALGVDTQYF TGTGCCAGCTCACCACCGGCAGCGGCCCTTGGGGTAGATACGCAGTATTTT
TRBJ2-3 TRBV4-1 TRBD2 - CASSQDSGRAERGPQYF TGCGCCAGCAGCCAAGATAGTGGGAGGGCCGAACGCGGCCCGCAGTATTTT
TRBJ2-7 TRBV15 - - CATSRPPDTDYEQYF TGTGCCACCAGCAGACCACCGGACACGGACTACGAGCAGTACTTC
TRBJ1-1 TRBV5-1 TRBD1 - CASSLKPGQTNTEAFF TGCGCCAGCAGCTTGAAGCCGGGACAGACGAACACTGAAGCTTTCTTT
TRBJ2-1 TRBV14 TRBD1 - CASRARRGLYNEQFF TGTGCCAGCAGGGCCCGCAGGGGGCTATACAATGAGCAGTTCTTC